These T cell receptor beta chains were read from a single sample in a study of control samples from healthy donors and cancer patients. Assay: immunoSEQ multiplex PCR; the TCRdb copy retains only in-frame clones and omits some. Counted here are 120,000 or so clones, 90% to 95% occurring once; the ten biggest clones make up 7.8%. Material for sequencing was blood. These TCRs come from a woman between 18 and 29 years old in good health. CDR3s include the opening cysteine and the closing phenylalanine or tryptophan.

cdr3_aa,v_call,j_call
CASKRAPNTEAFF,TRBV19,TRBJ1-1
CASSPPGLAGGHETQYF,TRBV13,TRBJ2-5
CASSVDGGVDEKLFF,TRBV9,TRBJ1-4
CASRRAGGVVTYEQYF,TRBV28,TRBJ2-7
CASNNRGGNYGYTF,TRBV28,TRBJ1-2
CAWLRVVASEAFF,TRBV30,TRBJ1-1
CATRGTGGNGYTF,TRBV24-1,TRBJ1-2
CASSLLGTTREQYF,TRBV28,TRBJ2-7
CASANRPGTGVRNEQFF,TRBV27,TRBJ2-1
CASSLNSGQPLYGYTF,TRBV7-2,TRBJ1-2
CASSPGTGHGEQFF,TRBV11-3,TRBJ2-1
CASSVQYEQYF,TRBV6-2/TRBV6-3,TRBJ2-7
CASKGYSSYEQYF,TRBV6-5,TRBJ2-7
CASSDLGTRYQETQYF,TRBV25-1,TRBJ2-5
CASSAGTSGSYEQYF,TRBV3-1/TRBV3-2,TRBJ2-7
CASSPRRLAARSYNEQFF,TRBV18,TRBJ2-1
CASSSPGGPYNEQFF,TRBV7-3,TRBJ2-1
CACRGEEGSADTQYF,TRBV30,TRBJ2-3
CASSELRQGGPAFF,TRBV6-1,TRBJ1-1
CASSLYLADYNEQFF,TRBV28,TRBJ2-1
CASSLEGTTNEKLFF,TRBV5-1,TRBJ1-4
CASSQDGPSGSGELFF,TRBV4-2,TRBJ2-2
CACQGLTEAFF,TRBV30,TRBJ1-1
CASSSHRGRKNF,TRBV7-2,TRBJ2-7
CASSLTGYAGANVLTF,TRBV7-3,TRBJ2-6
CASMGNNDYEQYF,TRBV2,TRBJ2-7
CASSQDGSYEQYF,TRBV3-1/TRBV3-2,TRBJ2-7
CASIPSRVSGNSPLHF,TRBV7-7,TRBJ1-6
CASSGGTSGGALYNEQFF,TRBV7-2,TRBJ2-1
CASSLPQGMVAGVGYEQYF,TRBV9,TRBJ2-7
CASSSGQVYEQYF,TRBV7-2,TRBJ2-7
CASGRDRTYEQYF,TRBV27,TRBJ2-7
CASSLIWGNEQFF,TRBV11-2,TRBJ2-1
CASSPSSGGNYGYTF,TRBV28,TRBJ1-2
CASSLQGGPREQYF,TRBV28,TRBJ2-7
CASSFGTGGGTDTQYF,TRBV7-8,TRBJ2-3
CATSDSYGLGDNEQFF,TRBV24-1,TRBJ2-1
CATGRGRKNGDGYTF,TRBV28,TRBJ1-2
CASSTGPGGSKNIQYF,TRBV19,TRBJ2-4
CASSQGEGYTEAFF,TRBV4-3,TRBJ1-1
CASSLDRTTYNEQFF,TRBV5-1,TRBJ2-1
CASSPTRHLAYPAGNTGELFF,TRBV7-8,TRBJ2-2
CAWSLGVYEQYF,TRBV30,TRBJ2-7
CASSLEGGANTEAFF,TRBV9,TRBJ1-1
CASSLGAGTAYDQPQHF,TRBV7-2,TRBJ1-5
CASDPGTGLTGADTQYF,TRBV25-1,TRBJ2-3
CASSRPPLITEETQYF,TRBV5-6,TRBJ2-5
CASSLGGTPIGGYTF,TRBV7-2,TRBJ1-2
CASSFSRSSYNEQFF,TRBV27,TRBJ2-1
CASRTQNTGELFF,TRBV28,TRBJ2-2